The rows below give T cell receptor beta chains drawn from one sample of a study of CD8+CD57+ T cells in acquired aplastic anemia. TCRdb recomputed calls from the reads with MiXCR, one row per CDR3 protein. Found here are about 180,000 distinct CDR3 sequences, approximately 49% of them singletons; the top ten hold about 2.9%. Sequenced input: sorted CD4+, CD8+, or CD8+CD57+ T cells (not recorded which) from PBMCs. The origin of the receptors is a human donor in good health. CDR3s leave out the opening cysteine and the closing phenylalanine or tryptophan.

TRBV2,TRBJ2-5,ASTGAGGFGTQY
TRBV10-3,TRBJ1-1,AIFRGKYTEAF
TRBV7-7,TRBJ1-2,ASSSKAGTGDTYGYT
TRBV19,TRBJ2-7,ASSINRAGGPYEQY
TRBV6-1,TRBJ2-1,ASSDFGTARKKF
TRBV19,TRBJ1-3,ASKNGWSSGNTIY
TRBV7-9,TRBJ1-1,ASSFQGAGTEAF
TRBV5-1,TRBJ1-1,ASSSRVKITGIPGTEAF
TRBV19,TRBJ1-1,ASSMQGGPYKAF
TRBV29-1,TRBJ2-6,SAPSGSGANVLT
TRBV24-1,TRBJ1-2,ATSRGRSDYT
TRBV19,TRBJ1-1,ASSITGRKKNTEAF
TRBV7-9,TRBJ2-7,ASSTSGREDYEQY
TRBV7-3,TRBJ2-1,ASSLTQGSQRGAHNEQF
TRBV30,TRBJ2-6,AWRQGKANVLT
TRBV6-5,TRBJ2-7,ASKPWSVTASYEQY
TRBV7-9,TRBJ2-5,ASGYTETQC
TRBV5-6,TRBJ2-7,ASSLGATSGKADEQY
TRBV20-1,TRBJ2-3,SQFSGGTDTQY
TRBV6-1,TRBJ2-2,ASRPLRYERNTGELF
TRBV6-1,TRBJ2-2,ASKPPGTGELF
TRBV15,TRBJ2-7,ATSSSVGDSSYEQY
TRBV28,TRBJ1-5,ASSFAQGGQPQH
TRBV7-6,TRBJ1-6,ASSLGERNPPLH
TRBV7-8,TRBJ2-5,ASRMLGGAIAETQY
TRBV20-1,TRBJ2-2,SATGPGTGELF
TRBV24-1,TRBJ1-1,ATRDRDTEAF
TRBV4-3,TRBJ1-2,ASSQMTGNYGYT
TRBV2,TRBJ1-6,ASRRDTAINSPLH
TRBV15,TRBJ1-2,ATSRDRGRGGGYT
TRBV7-9,TRBJ2-5,ASTREQGRTQY
TRBV2,TRBJ2-1,AISDGDEQF
TRBV19,TRBJ1-1,ASRPGQFEAF
TRBV29-1,TRBJ2-1,VGLADYNEQF
TRBV6-2/TRBV6-3,TRBJ2-3,ASSYPPGLAGFTDTQY
TRBV30,TRBJ1-6,AWSSGTDSSYNSPLH
TRBV27,TRBJ1-1,ASSLSLRYN
TRBV9,TRBJ2-1,ASSVWGSSYNEQF
TRBV2,TRBJ2-2,ASSVGQVGTGELF
TRBV4-2,TRBJ2-7,ASSQGNANYEQY
TRBV10-3,TRBJ1-1,AINDSPPNTEAF
TRBV3-1,TRBJ1-1,ASSQEGARTEAF
TRBV2,TRBJ1-5,ASYDRLSNQPQH
TRBV28,TRBJ2-1,ASSLSSSGSNEQF
TRBV6-5,TRBJ2-7,ASSYRGQGYEQY
TRBV7-8,TRBJ2-3,ASGTGSTDTQY
TRBV10-3,TRBJ1-2,AISESQSRYYGYT
TRBV18,TRBJ2-5,ASSLHTGETQY